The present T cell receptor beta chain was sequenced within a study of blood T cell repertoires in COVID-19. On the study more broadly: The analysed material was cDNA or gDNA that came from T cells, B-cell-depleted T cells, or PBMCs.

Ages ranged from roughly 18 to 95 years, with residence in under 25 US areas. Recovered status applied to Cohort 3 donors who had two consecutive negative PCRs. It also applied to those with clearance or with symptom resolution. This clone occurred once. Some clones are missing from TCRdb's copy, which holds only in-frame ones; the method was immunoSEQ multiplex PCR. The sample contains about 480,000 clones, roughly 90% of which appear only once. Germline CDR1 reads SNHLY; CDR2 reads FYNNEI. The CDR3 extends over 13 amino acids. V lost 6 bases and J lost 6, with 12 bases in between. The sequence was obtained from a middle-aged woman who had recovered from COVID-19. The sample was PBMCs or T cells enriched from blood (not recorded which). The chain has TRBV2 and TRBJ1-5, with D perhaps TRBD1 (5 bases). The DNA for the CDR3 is TGTGCCAGCAGCCAGGGTGAAGGTCAGCCCCAGCATTTT. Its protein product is CASSQGEGQPQHF.